Listed below are T cell receptor beta chains from one sample, sequenced in a study of CD8 T cells in ankylosing spondylitis. TCRdb processed the 5' RACE reads anew with MiXCR; each CDR3 protein has one entry. The table includes some 250,000 distinct CDR3 sequences, approximately 9% detected once. The sample consisted of blood, either unsorted or a sorted T cell fraction (not recorded which). These receptors were collected from a male donor with ankylosing spondylitis or in good health (not recorded which). Both conserved end residues are part of each CDR3. A D gene is named only where the DNA matches it firmly. Clone size, where shown, is once, few, many, or a class for clones that have expanded.

abundance: many
d_gene: TRBD1
j_gene: TRBJ1-5
v_gene: TRBV5-1
CDR3nt: TGCGCCAGCAGCAGGACAGGGGATCAGCCCCAGCATTTT
CDR3aa: CASSRTGDQPQHF

abundance: -
d_gene: TRBD2
j_gene: TRBJ2-1
v_gene: TRBV18
CDR3nt: TGTGCCAGCTCATCAACTAGCGGGGGCTTGGATGAGCAGTTCTTC
CDR3aa: CASSSTSGGLDEQFF

abundance: many
d_gene: -
j_gene: TRBJ2-7
v_gene: TRBV7-2
CDR3nt: TGTGCCAGCAGCCCACAGGGAGGCGGGTACGAGCAGTACTTC
CDR3aa: CASSPQGGGYEQYF

abundance: -
d_gene: TRBD1
j_gene: TRBJ2-5
v_gene: TRBV7-9
CDR3nt: TGTGCCAGCACCGAGACGGACAGGGGGGGTCAAGAGACCCAGTACTTC
CDR3aa: CASTETDRGGQETQYF

abundance: -
d_gene: -
j_gene: TRBJ1-4
v_gene: TRBV7-6
CDR3nt: TGTGCCAGCAGCTCCAGACAGGATCCGGATGAAAAACTGTTTTTT
CDR3aa: CASSSRQDPDEKLFF

abundance: many
d_gene: TRBD1
j_gene: TRBJ1-5
v_gene: TRBV5-1
CDR3nt: TGCGCCAGCAGCTGGGGACAGGGACCGAATCAGCCCCAGCATTTT
CDR3aa: CASSWGQGPNQPQHF

abundance: many
d_gene: -
j_gene: TRBJ2-1
v_gene: TRBV19
CDR3nt: TGTGCCAGTCAACCGAACAAGGCCTACAATGAGCAGTTCTTC
CDR3aa: CASQPNKAYNEQFF

abundance: -
d_gene: -
j_gene: TRBJ2-7
v_gene: TRBV12-3/TRBV12-4
CDR3nt: TGTGCCAGCAGTTCCGGGACATTGGGAGCCTACGAGCAGTACTTC
CDR3aa: CASSSGTLGAYEQYF

abundance: few
d_gene: -
j_gene: TRBJ2-5
v_gene: TRBV4-3
CDR3nt: TGCGCCAGCAGCCAAGATCGGTCGTGGGAGACCCAGTACTTC
CDR3aa: CASSQDRSWETQYF

abundance: -
d_gene: -
j_gene: TRBJ2-5
v_gene: TRBV12-3/TRBV12-4
CDR3nt: TGTGCCAGCAGTTCCCTGGAAATAGGCCAGACCCAGTACTTC
CDR3aa: CASSSLEIGQTQYF

abundance: many
d_gene: TRBD2
j_gene: TRBJ2-1
v_gene: TRBV18
CDR3nt: TGTGCCAGCTCACCTGGGACTAGCGGGCTGAATGAGCAGTTCTTC
CDR3aa: CASSPGTSGLNEQFF

abundance: few
d_gene: TRBD1
j_gene: TRBJ2-5
v_gene: TRBV12-3/TRBV12-4
CDR3nt: TGTGCCAGCAGGACTTACAGGGGGAGCGGGGAGACCCAGTACTTC
CDR3aa: CASRTYRGSGETQYF

abundance: many
d_gene: -
j_gene: TRBJ1-2
v_gene: TRBV29-1
CDR3nt: TGCAGCGTTGAACGACAGTCCTATGGCTACACCTTC
CDR3aa: CSVERQSYGYTF

abundance: many
d_gene: -
j_gene: TRBJ2-3
v_gene: TRBV20-1
CDR3nt: TGCAGTGCTAGAGGGGGGGCAGATACGCAGTATTTT
CDR3aa: CSARGGADTQYF

abundance: -
d_gene: -
j_gene: TRBJ1-6
v_gene: TRBV30
CDR3nt: TGTGCCTGGAGTCCCTCCGGATCACCCCTCCACTTT
CDR3aa: CAWSPSGSPLHF

abundance: few
d_gene: TRBD2
j_gene: TRBJ2-5
v_gene: TRBV7-3
CDR3nt: TGTGCCAGCAGCTTAGGGCCAGCGGGAGAGGGAGAGACCCAGTACTTC
CDR3aa: CASSLGPAGEGETQYF

abundance: many
d_gene: -
j_gene: TRBJ2-5
v_gene: TRBV5-1
CDR3nt: TGCGCCAGCAGCGACCCTAGCGTGGAGACCCAGTACTTC
CDR3aa: CASSDPSVETQYF

abundance: many
d_gene: TRBD2
j_gene: TRBJ2-7
v_gene: TRBV4-3
CDR3nt: TGCGCCAGCAGCAAAATAGCGGGGGGATCCTACGAGCAGTACTTC
CDR3aa: CASSKIAGGSYEQYF

abundance: many
d_gene: -
j_gene: TRBJ2-7
v_gene: TRBV13
CDR3nt: TGTGCCAGCAGCTTAGATGGGGGAAAGACAGCGCACTCCTACGAGCAGTACTTC
CDR3aa: CASSLDGGKTAHSYEQYF

abundance: many
d_gene: -
j_gene: TRBJ1-2
v_gene: TRBV12-3/TRBV12-4
CDR3nt: TGTGCCAGCAGTTTAACCTCGACAGGTTGGGGAGGCTACACCTTC
CDR3aa: CASSLTSTGWGGYTF

abundance: -
d_gene: TRBD2
j_gene: TRBJ2-3
v_gene: TRBV20-1
CDR3nt: TGCAGTGCTAGCGCCGGACTAGCGGCAGATACGCAGTATTTT
CDR3aa: CSASAGLAADTQYF

abundance: many
d_gene: -
j_gene: TRBJ2-7
v_gene: TRBV19
CDR3nt: TGTGCCAGTAGGTGGGCGGCGAAAAGCTCCTACGAGCAGTACTTC
CDR3aa: CASRWAAKSSYEQYF